One and the same sample provided the 4 T cell receptor beta chains below, sequenced in a study of cytomegalovirus exposure and HLA in healthy donors. The primer mix had 60 Vbeta and 13 Jbeta primers. Method: immunoSEQ multiplex PCR; TCRdb's copy keeps in-frame clones and lacks some. The sample carries approximately 120,000 clones, 65% to 85% recorded once. Input material: PBMCs. All receptors come from a man aged 18 to 30 in good health and CMV-seropositive.

In this sample, this clone turned up once. The rearrangement links TRBV30 to TRBJ1-5, with 8 bases matching TRBD1. Trimming took 3 bases from V and 7 from J; bases not matched to a gene: 11. The CDR3 sequence is 15 residues long. CDR1 and CDR2 (germline): GTSNPN, SVGIG (reference sequence). The DNA for the CDR3 is TGTGCCTGGAGCGAAGCTCAGGGGGCAGGCCAGCCCCAGCATTTT. It encodes CAWSEAQGAGQPQHF.

This clone was seen a handful of times. This rearrangement joins TRBV11-2 to TRBJ2-3, with 8 bases fitting TRBD1. The V and J ends lost 5 bases and 2 bases, in that order; junction bases with no gene match: 3. Germline assignment: CDR1 SGHAT and CDR2 FQNNGV. This CDR3 has 14 amino acids. CDR3 sequence: CASSPTGDTDTQYF. Here the CDR3 DNA reads TGTGCCAGCAGCCCGACAGGGGACACAGATACGCAGTATTTT. Full variable domain (outside the CDR3, taken from reference TRBV11-2 and TRBJ2-3): EAGVAQSPRYKIIEKRQSVAFWCNPISGHATLYWYQQILGQGPKLLIQFQNNGVVDDSQLPKDRFSAERLKGVDSTLKIQPAKLEDSAVYLCASSPTGDTDTQYFGPGTRLTVL.

The chain has TRBV9 and TRBJ2-7, with 7 bases fitting TRBD1. Trimming took 0 bases from V and 3 from J; bases not matched to a gene: 0. Per the germline V gene, CDR1 is SGDLS and CDR2 is YYNGEE. CDR3 length: 13 amino acids. CDR3: CASSVGDSYEQYF. The CDR3 coding sequence is TGTGCCAGCAGCGTAGGGGACAGCTACGAGCAGTACTTC.

The rearrangement links TRBV7-2 to TRBJ2-5; D remains ambiguous. TRBJ2-7 matches the DNA end more closely, so the J call is doubtful. Per germline, CDR1 SGHTA and CDR2 FQGNSA. This CDR3 spans 13 amino acids. This chain's CDR3 is CASSLGVSYEQYF. The CDR3 DNA reads TGTGCCAGCAGCTTAGGAGTTTCCTACGAGCAGTACTTC.